This T cell receptor beta chain was recorded in a study of blood T cells in healthy people across ages. General study results and limits: Unknown donor CMV status possibly confounded expanded clonotype changes.

A note on this clonotype: The antigen is not known.

PCR was performed a second time for about 7 to 11 cycles using a sample-barcoded 5' primer and a J-beta primer mix. TCRdb ran MiXCR on the 5' RACE reads and lists one entry per CDR3 protein. This table has approximately 580,000 distinct CDR3 sequences, less than 25% appearing once. The V end lost 0 bases, the J end lost 6 bases, and 11 bases lay between the germline ends. Germline lookup yields CDR1 LGHNA and CDR2 YSLEER. The CDR3 spans 15 residues. These data were also reused for a study on T cells of mothers and their children. That paper notes: Each mother yielded more than 9 million TCR beta CDR3 reads. Each child yielded 2.5 million to 3 million reads.

This chain joins TRBV4-3 and TRBJ2-2, with D maybe TRBD1 (6 bases). The TCR originated in a boy younger than 18 in good health. Sequenced sample: blood. CDR3 residues: CASSQDRGSSGELFF. For the CDR3, the DNA is TGCGCCAGCAGCCAAGACAGGGGTTCCTCCGGGGAGCTGTTTTTT.